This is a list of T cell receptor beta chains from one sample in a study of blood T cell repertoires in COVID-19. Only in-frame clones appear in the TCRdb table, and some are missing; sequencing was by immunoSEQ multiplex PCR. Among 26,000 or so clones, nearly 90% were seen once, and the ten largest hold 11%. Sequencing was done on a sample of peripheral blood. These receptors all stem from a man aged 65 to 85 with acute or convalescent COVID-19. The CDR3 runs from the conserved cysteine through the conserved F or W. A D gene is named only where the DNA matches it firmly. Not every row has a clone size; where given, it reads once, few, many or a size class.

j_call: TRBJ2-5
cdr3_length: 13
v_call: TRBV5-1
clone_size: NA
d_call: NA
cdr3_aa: CASSLPGGETQYF
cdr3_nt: TGCGCCAGCAGCTTGCCAGGCGGGGAGACCCAGTACTTC

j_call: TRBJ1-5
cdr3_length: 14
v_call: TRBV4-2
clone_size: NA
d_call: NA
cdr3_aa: CASSQDPSNQPQHF
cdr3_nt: TGTGCCAGCAGCCAAGATCCTTCCAATCAGCCCCAGCATTTT

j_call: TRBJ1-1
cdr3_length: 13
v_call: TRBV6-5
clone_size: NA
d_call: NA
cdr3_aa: CASSLAGDTEAFF
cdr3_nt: TGTGCCAGCAGCCTGGCCGGGGACACTGAAGCTTTCTTT

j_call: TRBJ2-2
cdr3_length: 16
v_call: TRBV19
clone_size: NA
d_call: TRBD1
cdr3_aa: CASSRAGQGAVGELFF
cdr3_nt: TGTGCCAGTAGTCGGGCGGGACAGGGGGCCGTCGGGGAGCTGTTTTTT

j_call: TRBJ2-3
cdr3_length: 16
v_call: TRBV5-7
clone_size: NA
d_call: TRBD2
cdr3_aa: CASSLERGWGADTQYF
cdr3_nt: TGTGCCAGCAGCTTGGAGCGGGGCTGGGGGGCAGATACGCAGTATTTT

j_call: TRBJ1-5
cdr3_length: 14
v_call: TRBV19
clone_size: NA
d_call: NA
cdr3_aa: CASSIVENNQPQHF
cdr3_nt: TGTGCCAGTAGTATAGTAGAAAATAATCAGCCCCAGCATTTT

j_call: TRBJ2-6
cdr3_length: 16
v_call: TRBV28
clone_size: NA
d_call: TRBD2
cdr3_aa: CASKRGRNSGANVLTF
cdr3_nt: TGTGCCAGCAAGCGGGGCCGCAACTCTGGGGCCAACGTCCTGACTTTC

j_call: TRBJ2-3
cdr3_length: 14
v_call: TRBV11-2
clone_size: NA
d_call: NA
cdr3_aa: CASSLSGTTDTQYF
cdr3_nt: TGTGCCAGCAGCTTATCGGGTACCACAGATACGCAGTATTTT

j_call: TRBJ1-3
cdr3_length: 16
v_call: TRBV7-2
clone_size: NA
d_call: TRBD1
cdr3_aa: CASSLNRGGIGNTIYF
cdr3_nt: TGTGCCAGCAGCTTAAACAGGGGGGGAATCGGAAACACCATATATTTT

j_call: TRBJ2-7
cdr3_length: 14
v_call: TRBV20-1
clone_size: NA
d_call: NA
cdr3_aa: CSAIEPTHYYEQYF
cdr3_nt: TGCAGTGCTATTGAACCCACCCACTACTACGAGCAGTACTTC

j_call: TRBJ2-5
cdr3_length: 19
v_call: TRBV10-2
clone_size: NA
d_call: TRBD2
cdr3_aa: CATRPRDYPGIGRRETQYF
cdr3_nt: TGCGCCACCCGCCCCCGGGACTACCCAGGAATTGGAAGAAGAGAGACCCAGTACTTC

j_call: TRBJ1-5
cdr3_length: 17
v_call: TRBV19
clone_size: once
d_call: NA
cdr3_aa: CASSRDSGVYSNQPQHF
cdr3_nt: TGTGCCAGTAGTAGGGACTCGGGCGTCTATAGCAATCAGCCCCAGCATTTT

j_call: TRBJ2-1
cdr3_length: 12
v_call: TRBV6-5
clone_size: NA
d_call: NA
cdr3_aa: CASRPPGNEQFF
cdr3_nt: TGTGCCAGCAGACCCCCAGGGAATGAGCAGTTCTTC

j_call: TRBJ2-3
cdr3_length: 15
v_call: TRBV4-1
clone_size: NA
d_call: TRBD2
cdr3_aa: CASSPTSGRTDTQYF
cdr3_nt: TGCGCCAGCAGCCCGACTAGCGGGAGAACAGATACGCAGTATTTT

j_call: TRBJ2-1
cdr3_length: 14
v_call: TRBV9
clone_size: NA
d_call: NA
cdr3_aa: CASSQQTSGNEQFF
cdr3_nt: TGTGCCAGCAGCCAACAGACTAGTGGGAATGAGCAGTTCTTC

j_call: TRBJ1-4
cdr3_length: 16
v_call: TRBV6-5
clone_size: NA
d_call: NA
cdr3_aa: CASSYSSGGAGEKLFF
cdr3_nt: TGTGCCAGCAGTTACTCGTCGGGGGGCGCGGGTGAAAAACTGTTTTTT